These T cell receptor beta chains were read from a single sample in a study of shared clonotypes between healthy human individuals. Repertoires were generated with immunoSEQ multiplex PCR, while TCRdb's copy carries only in-frame clones and drops some. The sample yields just over 2,000,000 clones, just under 95% seen once. The sequenced material came from naive CD8+ T cells sorted from blood. The receptors stem from a man aged 18 to 35 in good health. CDR3s include the opening cysteine and the closing phenylalanine or tryptophan. The order of the fields is D gene, clone size, V gene, J gene, CDR3 DNA, CDR3 protein. D genes are given only for firm matches. A clone size is listed for some rows: how often the clone was seen (once, few, many), or a class if it is expanded.

D gene: TRBD1; clone size: -; V gene: TRBV4-1; J gene: TRBJ1-1; CDR3 DNA: TGCGCCAGCAGCCACCGTGGACAGGGCTCTGAAGCTTTCTTT; CDR3 protein: CASSHRGQGSEAFF
D gene: TRBD2; clone size: -; V gene: TRBV30; J gene: TRBJ2-1; CDR3 DNA: TGTGCCTGGAGGCAGCGGGAGGTGAATGAGCAGTTCTTC; CDR3 protein: CAWRQREVNEQFF
D gene: -; clone size: -; V gene: TRBV7-2; J gene: TRBJ2-3; CDR3 DNA: TGTGCCAGCAGCTTAGTTGAACTAGCAGATACGCAGTATTTT; CDR3 protein: CASSLVELADTQYF
D gene: TRBD2; clone size: -; V gene: TRBV4-3; J gene: TRBJ2-1; CDR3 DNA: TGCGCCAGCAGCCTAACTAGCGGGAGATACAATGAGCAGTTCTTC; CDR3 protein: CASSLTSGRYNEQFF
D gene: TRBD1; clone size: -; V gene: TRBV4-3; J gene: TRBJ1-2; CDR3 DNA: TGCGCCAGCAGCCAAGTTGCCGGGACAGGGTTAAACTATGGCTACACCTTC; CDR3 protein: CASSQVAGTGLNYGYTF
D gene: -; clone size: -; V gene: TRBV7-9; J gene: TRBJ1-1; CDR3 DNA: TGTGCCAGCAGCTTAGGGGCGGTCACTGAAGCTTTCTTT; CDR3 protein: CASSLGAVTEAFF
D gene: -; clone size: -; V gene: TRBV30; J gene: TRBJ2-4; CDR3 DNA: TGTGCCTGGAGTCCTGTGGACCCTTATTTTATTCAGTACTTC; CDR3 protein: CAWSPVDPYFIQYF
D gene: TRBD1; clone size: -; V gene: TRBV5-1; J gene: TRBJ1-1; CDR3 DNA: TGCGCCAGCAGCTTGGCCCGACAACCGGGACAGGGGATCATGAACACTGAAGCTTTCTTT; CDR3 protein: CASSLARQPGQGIMNTEAFF
D gene: -; clone size: once; V gene: TRBV5-4; J gene: TRBJ2-7; CDR3 DNA: TGTGCCAGCAGCTTGAGTCTTACCTACGAGCAGTACTTC; CDR3 protein: CASSLSLTYEQYF
D gene: -; clone size: -; V gene: TRBV29-1; J gene: TRBJ2-1; CDR3 DNA: TGCAGCGTTCCCGCGGACCCTTTCAATGAGCAGTTCTTC; CDR3 protein: CSVPADPFNEQFF
D gene: -; clone size: -; V gene: TRBV28; J gene: TRBJ2-2; CDR3 DNA: TGTGCCAGCACCGAGGGGCGTCCCGCGAACACCGGGGAGCTGTTTTTT; CDR3 protein: CASTEGRPANTGELFF
D gene: TRBD1; clone size: -; V gene: TRBV6-5; J gene: TRBJ1-2; CDR3 DNA: TGTGCCAGCAGTTCCCAGGGGGCGAACTATGGCTACACCTTC; CDR3 protein: CASSSQGANYGYTF
D gene: -; clone size: -; V gene: TRBV27; J gene: TRBJ2-5; CDR3 DNA: TGTGCCAGCAGTCCTGGGACTCGGGGAGAGACCCAGTACTTC; CDR3 protein: CASSPGTRGETQYF
D gene: TRBD1; clone size: -; V gene: TRBV2; J gene: TRBJ2-1; CDR3 DNA: TGTGCCAGCAGTGAGGGACAGGGGAAGCATGAGCAGTTCTTC; CDR3 protein: CASSEGQGKHEQFF
D gene: -; clone size: -; V gene: TRBV6-1; J gene: TRBJ2-7; CDR3 DNA: TGTGCCAGCAGTGAAAGGTTAGAGTACCCCTACGAGCAGTACTTC; CDR3 protein: CASSERLEYPYEQYF
D gene: -; clone size: -; V gene: TRBV2; J gene: TRBJ1-6; CDR3 DNA: TGTGCCAGCAGTGACCCGCAGAATAATTCACCCCTCCACTTT; CDR3 protein: CASSDPQNNSPLHF
D gene: TRBD1; clone size: -; V gene: TRBV27; J gene: TRBJ1-2; CDR3 DNA: TGTGCCAGCAGTTTATTGGGGACAGGGGGGCCTAACTATGGCTACACCTTC; CDR3 protein: CASSLLGTGGPNYGYTF
D gene: -; clone size: -; V gene: TRBV7-8; J gene: TRBJ2-3; CDR3 DNA: TGTGCCAGCACCAACATCCCGGAGGGGTGGGGAGATACGCAGTATTTT; CDR3 protein: CASTNIPEGWGDTQYF
D gene: -; clone size: -; V gene: TRBV11-2; J gene: TRBJ2-7; CDR3 DNA: TGTGCCAGCAGTCCGGGACCATATACCTACGAGCAGTACTTC; CDR3 protein: CASSPGPYTYEQYF
D gene: -; clone size: -; V gene: TRBV7-8; J gene: TRBJ1-6; CDR3 DNA: TGTGCCAGCAGCCCCCTTAAGGGAGGTAATTCACCCCTCCACTTT; CDR3 protein: CASSPLKGGNSPLHF
D gene: -; clone size: once; V gene: TRBV4-1; J gene: TRBJ2-7; CDR3 DNA: TGCGCCAGCAGCCAAGAAGACTCTTCCGTGTACGAGCAGTACTTC; CDR3 protein: CASSQEDSSVYEQYF
D gene: -; clone size: -; V gene: TRBV5-6; J gene: TRBJ2-5; CDR3 DNA: TGTGCCAGCAGGGTCGGTTGGGGGGCCGAAGAGACCCAGTACTTC; CDR3 protein: CASRVGWGAEETQYF
D gene: -; clone size: -; V gene: TRBV9; J gene: TRBJ1-3; CDR3 DNA: TGTGCCAGCAGCGTAGTACCCTGGGGGCCCGGAAACACCATATATTTT; CDR3 protein: CASSVVPWGPGNTIYF
D gene: TRBD1; clone size: -; V gene: TRBV7-9; J gene: TRBJ2-7; CDR3 DNA: TGTGCCAGCAGCTCGCCTCGACAGGGCTCCTACGAGCAGTACTTC; CDR3 protein: CASSSPRQGSYEQYF
D gene: -; clone size: -; V gene: TRBV15; J gene: TRBJ1-2; CDR3 DNA: TGTGCCACCAGCAGCCTGTGGGGGGACGACGGTGGCTACACCTTC; CDR3 protein: CATSSLWGDDGGYTF